This T cell receptor (beta chain) stems from a study of radiotherapy plus CTLA-4 blockade in lung cancer. Study-level background: Of all patients, 15% to 20% responded objectively and 30% to 35% showed disease control. Overall study results and limits: Best predicting response, reportedly, were early blood T cell clone dynamics, with interferon-beta.

People whose metastatic non-small-cell lung cancer was chemo-refractory got focal radiation along with CTLA-4 blockade by ipilimumab. Sequenced by immunoSEQ multiplex PCR; TCRdb stores in-frame clones only, minus some. This table has about 53,000 clones, roughly 86% appearing once. With respect to this clone: The target antigen is unknown.

The sample in question was peripheral blood, obtained from a patient treated with radiotherapy plus ipilimumab. The receptor's source is a human donor with non-small cell lung cancer whose response to radiotherapy plus ipilimumab could not be evaluated.

The CDR3, as DNA: TGTGCCAGTAGCCCTTACCCCACCAGCGGGAGGTCCCGAGAGCAGTACTTC. Its protein is CASSPYPTSGRSREQYF. The chain couples TRBV19 to TRBJ2-7, with 9 bases identical to TRBD2. Germline V lookup: CDR1 LNHDA, CDR2 SQIVND (reference sequence). The CDR3 covers 17 residues. The V segment lost 6 bases and the J segment 7 bases; nucleotides outside the gene matches: 19. Full variable domain (rest looked up from reference TRBV19 and TRBJ2-7): DGGITQSPKYLFRKEGQNVTLSCEQNLNHDAMYWYRQDPGQGLRLIYYSQIVNDFQKGDIAEGYSVSREKKESFPLTVTSAQKNPTAFYLCASSPYPTSGRSREQYFGPGTRLTVT.